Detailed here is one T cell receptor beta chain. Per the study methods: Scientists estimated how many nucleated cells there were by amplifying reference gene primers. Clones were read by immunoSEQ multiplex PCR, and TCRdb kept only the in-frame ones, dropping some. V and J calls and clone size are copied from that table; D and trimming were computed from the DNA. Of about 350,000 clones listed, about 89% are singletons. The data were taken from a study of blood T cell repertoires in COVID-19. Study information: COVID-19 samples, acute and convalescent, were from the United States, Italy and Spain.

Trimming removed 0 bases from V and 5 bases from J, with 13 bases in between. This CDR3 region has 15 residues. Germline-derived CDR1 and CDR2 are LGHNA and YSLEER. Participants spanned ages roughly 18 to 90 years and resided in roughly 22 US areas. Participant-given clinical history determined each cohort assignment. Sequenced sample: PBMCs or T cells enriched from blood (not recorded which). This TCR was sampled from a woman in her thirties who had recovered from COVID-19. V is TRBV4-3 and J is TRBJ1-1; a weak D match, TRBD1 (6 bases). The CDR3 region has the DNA TGCGCCAGCAGCCAAGATAGGGGACACGGGACTGAAGCTTTCTTT. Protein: CASSQDRGHGTEAFF.